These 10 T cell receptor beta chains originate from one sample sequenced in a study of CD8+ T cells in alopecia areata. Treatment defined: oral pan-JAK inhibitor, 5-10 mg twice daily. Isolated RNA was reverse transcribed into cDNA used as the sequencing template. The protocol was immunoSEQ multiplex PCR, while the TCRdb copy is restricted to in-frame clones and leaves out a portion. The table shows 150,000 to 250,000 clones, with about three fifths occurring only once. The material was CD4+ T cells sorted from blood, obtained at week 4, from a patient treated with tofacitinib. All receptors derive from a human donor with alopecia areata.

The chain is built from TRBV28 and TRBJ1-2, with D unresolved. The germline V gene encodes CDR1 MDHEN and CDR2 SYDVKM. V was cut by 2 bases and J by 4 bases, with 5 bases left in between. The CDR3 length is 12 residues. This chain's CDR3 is CASSLVGYGYTF. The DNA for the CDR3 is TGTGCCAGCAGTTTAGTAGGCTATGGCTACACCTTC.

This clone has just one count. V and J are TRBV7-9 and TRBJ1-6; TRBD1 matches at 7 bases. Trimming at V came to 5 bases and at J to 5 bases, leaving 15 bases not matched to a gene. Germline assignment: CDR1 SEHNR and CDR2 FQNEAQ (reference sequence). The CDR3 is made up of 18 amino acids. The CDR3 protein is CASSEGGQTIGHNSPLHF. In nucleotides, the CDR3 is TGTGCCAGCAGCGAAGGGGGACAGACTATCGGGCATAATTCACCCCTCCACTTT.

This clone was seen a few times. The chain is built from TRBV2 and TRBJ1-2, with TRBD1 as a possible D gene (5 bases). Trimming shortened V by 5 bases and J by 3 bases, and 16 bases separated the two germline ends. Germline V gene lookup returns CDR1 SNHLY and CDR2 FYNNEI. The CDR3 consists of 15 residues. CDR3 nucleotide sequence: TGTGCCAGCAGTACGGACTCAGACAGACACTATGGCTACACCTTC. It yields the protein CASSTDSDRHYGYTF.

The DNA for the CDR3 is TGCAGCGTTCGACAGGGGCAACCCAAATACCAAGAGACCCAGTACTTC. The encoded protein is CSVRQGQPKYQETQYF. The chain couples TRBV29-1 to TRBJ2-5, with 8 bases matching TRBD1. Germline CDR1 reads SQVTM; CDR2 reads ANQGSEA. V dropped 5 bases and J dropped 0; count of bases not matched to a gene: 11. The CDR3 covers 16 residues.

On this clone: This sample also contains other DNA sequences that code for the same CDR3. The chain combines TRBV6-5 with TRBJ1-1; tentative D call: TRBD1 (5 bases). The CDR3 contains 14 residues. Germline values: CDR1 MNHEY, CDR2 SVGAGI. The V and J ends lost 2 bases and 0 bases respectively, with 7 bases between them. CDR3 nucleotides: TGTGCCAGCAGTTACGGGGGTTTGAACACTGAAGCTTTCTTT. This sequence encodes CASSYGGLNTEAFF.

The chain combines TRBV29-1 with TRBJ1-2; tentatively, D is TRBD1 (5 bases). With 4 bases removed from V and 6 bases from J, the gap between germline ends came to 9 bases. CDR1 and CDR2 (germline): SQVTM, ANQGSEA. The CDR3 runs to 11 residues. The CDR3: CSVGETDGYTF. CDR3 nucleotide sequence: TGCAGCGTTGGGGAGACAGATGGCTACACCTTC.

CDR3 nucleotide sequence: TGTGCCAGCAGTTCTACAGGGGGAGCTTTCTTT. It yields the protein CASSSTGGAFF. The genes are TRBV28 and TRBJ1-1, with TRBD1 matching 8 bases. Trimming cost V 4 bases and J 10 bases; bases outside gene matches: 2. The CDR3 contains 11 residues. Germline CDR1 reads MDHEN; CDR2 reads SYDVKM.

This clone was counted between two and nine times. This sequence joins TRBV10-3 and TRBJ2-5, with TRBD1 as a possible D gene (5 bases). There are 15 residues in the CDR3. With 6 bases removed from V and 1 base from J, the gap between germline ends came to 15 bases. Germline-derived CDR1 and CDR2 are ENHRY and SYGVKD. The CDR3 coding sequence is TGTGCCATCAGATCAGGGCCCCCAGGCCAAGAGACCCAGTACTTC. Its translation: CAIRSGPPGQETQYF.

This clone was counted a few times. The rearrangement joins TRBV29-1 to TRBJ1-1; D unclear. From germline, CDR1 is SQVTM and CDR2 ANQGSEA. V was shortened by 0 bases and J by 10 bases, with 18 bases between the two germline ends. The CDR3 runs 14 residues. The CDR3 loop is CSVEDQLALLGAFF. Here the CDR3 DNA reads TGCAGCGTTGAAGATCAGTTAGCCCTCCTTGGAGCTTTCTTT.

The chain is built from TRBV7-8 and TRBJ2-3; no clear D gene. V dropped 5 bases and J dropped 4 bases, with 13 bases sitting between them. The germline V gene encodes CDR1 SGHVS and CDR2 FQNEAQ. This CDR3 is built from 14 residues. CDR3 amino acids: CASSPQAVADTQYF. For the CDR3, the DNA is TGTGCCAGCAGCCCCCAGGCAGTAGCAGATACGCAGTATTTT.